Each of the 17 T cell receptor beta chains below was sequenced from the same sample in a study of OX40 agonist ivuxolimab in advanced cancers. Only in-frame clones appear in the TCRdb table, and some are missing; sequencing was by immunoSEQ multiplex PCR. This sample has 100,000 or so clones, with around 95% found just once. Sequencing was performed on CD4+ or CD8+ T cells sorted from blood, taken in a trial of the OX40 agonist ivuxolimab. These receptors originate from an adult with an advanced solid tumor such as melanoma, head and neck, liver or kidney cancer.

The chain is built from TRBV28 and TRBJ2-2, with TRBD2 matching over 7 bases. Germline CDR1 is MDHEN and CDR2 is SYDVKM. After removal of 6 bases from V and 6 bases from J, the junction contained 10 bases not matched to a gene. The CDR3 is 15 residues long. The CDR3, as DNA: TGTGCCAGCAGGGCCCTAGCGGAGCTATCCGGGGAGCTGTTTTTT. This encodes CASRALAELSGELFF. Looking up the rest from reference TRBV28 and TRBJ2-2 gives the full variable domain: DVKVTQSSRYLVKRTGEKVFLECVQDMDHENMFWYRQDPGLGLRLIYFSYDVKMKEKGDIPEGYSVSREKKERFSLILESASTNQTSMYLCASRALAELSGELFFGEGSRLTVL.

The chain is built from TRBV27 and TRBJ1-4; D perhaps matches TRBD1 (5 bases). The V gene lost 3 bases and the J gene lost 4 bases, with 9 bases spanning the gap. CDR3 length equals 14 residues. In germline, CDR1 is MNHEY, CDR2 SMNVEV (reference sequence). The CDR3 DNA sequence: TGTGCCAGCAGTTTTTCACAGGATAATGAAAAACTGTTTTTT. This gives the protein CASSFSQDNEKLFF.

The chain couples TRBV7-9 to TRBJ2-5, with D uncertain. Germline CDR1 and CDR2: SEHNR and FQNEAQ (reference sequence). V lost 4 bases and J 1 base, leaving 19 bases between the germline ends. The CDR3 totals 17 residues. The CDR3 reads CASSSTGFSDGQETQYF. The CDR3 DNA sequence: TGTGCCAGCAGCTCTACCGGTTTCAGTGATGGCCAAGAGACCCAGTACTTC.

The chain is built from TRBV4-2 and TRBJ2-7; 8 bases are a match to TRBD1. CDR3 length equals 14 residues. V was pared by 5 bases and J by 3 bases, with 6 bases of the junction left unmatched. CDR1 and CDR2 (germline): LGHNA, YNFKEQ. The CDR3 loop is CASSDPGTGYEQYF. CDR3 in DNA: TGTGCCAGCAGCGACCCGGGGACAGGCTACGAGCAGTACTTC.

The chain uses TRBV7-3 and TRBJ2-1, with 9 positions matching TRBD1. This CDR3 is 14 amino acids long. The ends lost 5 bases at V and 7 bases at J; junction bases unmatched: 6. Germline lookup yields CDR1 SGHTA and CDR2 FQGTGA. The CDR3, as DNA: TGTGCCAGCAGCCGCGGGACAGGGATTAATGAGCAGTTCTTC. It encodes CASSRGTGINEQFF. Filled out from reference TRBV7-3 and TRBJ2-1, the complete variable domain reads GAGVSQTPSNKVTEKGKYVELRCDPISGHTALYWYRQSLGQGPEFLIYFQGTGAADDSGLPNDRFFAVRPEGSVSTLKIQRTERGDSAVYLCASSRGTGINEQFFGPGTRLTVL.

This chain links TRBV6-6 with TRBJ1-1; unclear D gene. Per germline, CDR1 MNHNY and CDR2 SVGAGI (reference sequence). This CDR3 has 14 amino acids. Trimming removed 6 bases at V and 1 base at J, with 12 bases between. The CDR3 loop is CASSLLRGNTEAFF. The CDR3 nucleotides are TGTGCCAGCAGCCTACTACGGGGGAACACTGAAGCTTTCTTT.

This clone was seen more than once but under ten times. This chain connects TRBV18 to TRBJ1-1, with D possibly TRBD1 on 5 matching bases. Germline V gene lookup returns CDR1 KGHSH and CDR2 LQKENI. Trimming pared 2 bases from V and 2 bases from J, leaving 9 bases between. The CDR3 contains 14 residues. The CDR3, as DNA: TGTGCCAGCTCACCAATTGGGGGAAACACTGAAGCTTTCTTT. Translation: CASSPIGGNTEAFF.

CDR3 nucleotide sequence: TGTGCCAGCAGCAGTCACATGAACACTGAAGCTTTCTTT. Amino acid sequence: CASSSHMNTEAFF. The chain joins TRBV7-3 to TRBJ1-1; D unclear. Germline V gene data show CDR1 as SGHTA and CDR2 as FQGTGA. Deletions cut 5 bases from V and 0 bases from J, with 7 bases between. This CDR3 is 13 amino acids long.

The gene calls are TRBV4-2 and TRBJ1-5; TRBD1 is a possible D gene (5 bases). The CDR3 extends over 15 amino acids. The ends were cut back, 1 base at V and 2 bases at J, with 9 bases in the middle. Looked up from germline, CDR1 is LGHNA and CDR2 is YNFKEQ. The CDR3 nucleotides read TGTGCCAGCAGCCAAGGGTGGGGGGGCAATCAGCCCCAGCATTTT. Protein: CASSQGWGGNQPQHF.

The chain carries TRBV4-1 and TRBJ1-2; D possibly corresponds to TRBD1 (5 bases). Germline V gene lookup returns CDR1 MGHRA and CDR2 YSYEKL. V dropped 0 bases and J dropped 4 bases, with 12 bases sitting between them. The CDR3 is 15 residues long. In DNA, the CDR3 is TGCGCCAGCAGCCAAGAAGAAGCAGGGAGCTATGGCTACACCTTC. It codes for CASSQEEAGSYGYTF.

V usage is TRBV7-9 and J usage is TRBJ1-1, with unresolved D. Germline CDR1 is SEHNR and CDR2 is FQNEAQ (reference sequence). CDR3 length: 14 amino acids. The V and J ends lost 5 bases and 5 bases respectively, with 15 bases between them. The CDR3 DNA reads TGTGCCAGCAGCGCGACGCTGGGTTATACTGAAGCTTTCTTT. The encoded protein is CASSATLGYTEAFF.

The CDR3 region is CASSDPYQRATDTQYF. The CDR3 region has the DNA TGTGCCAGTAGCGATCCCTACCAGCGGGCCACAGATACGCAGTATTTT. This sequence joins TRBV19 and TRBJ2-3; a weak D match, TRBD2 (6 bases). Germline V CDR1 and CDR2: LNHDA, SQIVND (reference sequence). Trimming took off 6 bases at V and 2 bases at J, with 18 bases between the two ends. CDR3 length equals 16 residues.

The chain employs TRBV5-6 and TRBJ2-7, with unresolved D. In germline, CDR1 is SGHDT, CDR2 YYEEEE. This CDR3 comprises 12 residues. V was trimmed by 0 bases and J by 5 bases, leaving 6 bases between them. In DNA, the CDR3 is TGTGCCAGCAGCTTGGGTCTCAACGAGCAGTACTTC. The encoded protein is CASSLGLNEQYF.

The count of this clone is one. V and J are TRBV5-6 and TRBJ2-1; D unresolved. V lost 7 bases and J 0 bases, leaving 11 bases between the germline ends. The CDR3 has 14 residues. Germline loops: CDR1 SGHDT, CDR2 YYEEEE. CDR3 loop: CASSFSSSYNEQFF. Here the CDR3 DNA reads TGTGCCAGCTCTTTTAGTAGCTCCTACAATGAGCAGTTCTTC.

V gene TRBV11-2 combines with J gene TRBJ2-2; either TRBD1 or TRBD2 may supply D (7 bases each). Trimming stripped 0 bases from V and 6 bases from J, with 26 bases between. CDR3 length: 20 amino acids. Germline V gene data show CDR1 as SGHAT and CDR2 as FQNNGV. This CDR3 is CASSLEGAGQLGDGAGELFF. In nucleotides, the CDR3 is TGTGCCAGCAGCTTAGAGGGAGCGGGACAGCTAGGCGATGGGGCCGGGGAGCTGTTTTTT.

This chain uses TRBV5-4 with TRBJ2-7, with TRBD1 as a possible D gene (5 bases). The CDR3 is made up of 11 amino acids. The germline CDR1 and CDR2 sequences are SGHNT and YYREEE (reference sequence). With 3 bases removed from V and 7 bases from J, the gap between germline ends came to 8 bases. CDR3: CASSSNREQYF. Here the CDR3 DNA reads TGTGCCAGCAGCTCGAACAGGGAGCAGTACTTC.

The chain couples TRBV4-1 to TRBJ1-2; D perhaps matches TRBD1 (5 bases). Trimming stripped 5 bases from V and 8 bases from J, with 12 bases between. The germline CDR1 and CDR2 sequences are MGHRA and YSYEKL. This CDR3 spans 12 amino acids. DNA of the CDR3: TGCGCCAGCAGCGGCAGGGAGTTGGGCTACACCTTC. It encodes CASSGRELGYTF.